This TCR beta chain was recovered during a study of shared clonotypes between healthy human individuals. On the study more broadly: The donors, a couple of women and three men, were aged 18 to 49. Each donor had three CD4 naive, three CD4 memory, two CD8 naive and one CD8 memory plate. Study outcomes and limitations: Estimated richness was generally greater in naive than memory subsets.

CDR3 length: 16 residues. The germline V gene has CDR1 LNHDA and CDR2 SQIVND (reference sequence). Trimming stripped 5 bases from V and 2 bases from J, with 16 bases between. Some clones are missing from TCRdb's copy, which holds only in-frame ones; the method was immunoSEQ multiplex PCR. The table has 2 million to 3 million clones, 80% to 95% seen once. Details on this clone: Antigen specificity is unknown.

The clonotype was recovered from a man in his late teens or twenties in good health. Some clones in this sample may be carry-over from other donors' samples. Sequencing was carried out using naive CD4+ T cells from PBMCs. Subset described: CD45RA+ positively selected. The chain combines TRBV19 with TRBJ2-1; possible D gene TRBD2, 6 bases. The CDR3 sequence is CASSQPGLGPYNEQFF. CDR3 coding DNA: TGTGCCAGTAGTCAGCCGGGACTCGGTCCCTACAATGAGCAGTTCTTC. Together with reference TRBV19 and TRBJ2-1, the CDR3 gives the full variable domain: DGGITQSPKYLFRKEGQNVTLSCEQNLNHDAMYWYRQDPGQGLRLIYYSQIVNDFQKGDIAEGYSVSREKKESFPLTVTSAQKNPTAFYLCASSQPGLGPYNEQFFGPGTRLTVL.